A selection of T cell receptor beta chains follows, all from one sample in a study of memory CD4+ T cells and cytomegalovirus serostatus. Profiled with immunoSEQ multiplex PCR; TCRdb holds only in-frame clones, not every one. The sample holds 25,000 or so clones, about three quarters seen once. Input material: memory CD4+ T cells from blood. These receptors came from an adult in good health and CMV-seronegative. Both conserved end residues are part of each CDR3. The order of the fields is clone size, V gene, D gene, J gene, CDR3 protein, CDR3 DNA. A D gene is named only where the DNA matches it firmly. Size is stated for part of the rows, as once, few or many counts, or as a class when the clone is expanded.

NA	TRBV28	TRBD2	TRBJ2-2	CASSLFLPGGTSVPVNTGELFF	TGTGCCAGCAGTTTATTTCTCCCTGGGGGGACTAGCGTCCCCGTTAACACCGGGGAGCTGTTTTTT
NA	TRBV13	NA	TRBJ2-2	CASSSRDGESTGELFF	TGTGCCAGCAGCTCTCGGGATGGGGAGAGCACCGGGGAGCTGTTTTTT
NA	TRBV18	TRBD1	TRBJ1-5	CASSGQSNQPQHF	TGTGCCAGCTCGGGACAGAGCAATCAGCCCCAGCATTTT
once	TRBV7-6	TRBD1	TRBJ1-1	CASSPQDRGTEAFF	TGTGCCAGCAGCCCTCAGGACAGGGGTACTGAAGCTTTCTTT
NA	TRBV6-6	NA	TRBJ2-5	CASTLRAEETQYF	TGTGCCAGCACCCTGAGGGCGGAAGAGACCCAGTACTTC
NA	TRBV30	NA	TRBJ1-6	CAWSPSNSPLHF	TGTGCCTGGAGTCCATCAAATTCACCCCTCCACTTT
once	TRBV5-1	NA	TRBJ1-1	CASRAGDRNTEAFF	TGCGCCAGCAGGGCCGGGGATCGAAACACTGAAGCTTTCTTT
NA	TRBV10-3	NA	TRBJ1-1	CAISAEGFTEAFF	TGTGCCATCAGTGCGGAGGGGTTCACTGAAGCTTTCTTT
NA	TRBV11-1	NA	TRBJ1-4	CASSLVGGEKLFF	TGTGCCAGCAGCTTAGTAGGAGGTGAAAAACTGTTTTTT
NA	TRBV7-2	NA	TRBJ2-7	CASSLTGVYEQYF	TGTGCCAGCAGCTTAACAGGTGTCTACGAGCAGTACTTC
once	TRBV5-4	TRBD1	TRBJ1-1	CASRGTGMNTEAFF	TGTGCCAGCAGGGGGACAGGGATGAACACTGAAGCTTTCTTT
NA	TRBV6-5	NA	TRBJ1-1	CASSYNRRPTEAFF	TGTGCCAGCAGCTACAACCGTAGGCCCACTGAAGCTTTCTTT
once	TRBV29-1	NA	TRBJ2-7	CSVSPSRNEQYF	TGCAGCGTCAGTCCCTCTAGGAACGAGCAGTACTTC
NA	TRBV11-2	TRBD1	TRBJ2-1	CASSFKTAGTGAGEQFF	TGTGCCAGCAGCTTTAAAACGGCCGGGACAGGGGCGGGTGAGCAGTTCTTC
NA	TRBV7-2	NA	TRBJ1-6	CASSLGSRVGNSPLHF	TGTGCCAGCAGCTTAGGGAGTCGGGTCGGGAATTCACCCCTCCACTTT
NA	TRBV6-6	NA	TRBJ1-5	CASSSGVGYSNQPQHF	TGTGCCAGCAGCTCCGGGGTGGGGTATAGCAATCAGCCCCAGCATTTT
NA	TRBV28	NA	TRBJ2-7	CASSPGEFTYEQYF	TGTGCCAGCAGCCCAGGGGAATTCACCTACGAGCAGTACTTC
NA	TRBV5-1	NA	TRBJ2-3	CASSGGNPTDTQYF	TGCGCCAGCAGCGGGGGGAATCCCACAGATACGCAGTATTTT
NA	TRBV18	NA	TRBJ2-7	CASSPLQTLGEQYF	TGTGCCAGCTCACCACTACAGACACTGGGCGAGCAGTACTTC
NA	TRBV4-1	NA	TRBJ2-3	CASSPAEGALGGYTQYF	TGCGCCAGCAGCCCTGCTGAGGGCGCCCTAGGCGGATATACGCAGTATTTT
NA	TRBV4-2	NA	TRBJ2-3	CASSQERQGSDTQYF	TGTGCCAGCAGCCAAGAAAGGCAGGGGTCAGATACGCAGTATTTT
NA	TRBV14	TRBD2	TRBJ2-7	CASSQDPASGAEQYF	TGTGCCAGCAGCCAAGATCCGGCTAGCGGGGCCGAGCAGTACTTC
NA	TRBV18	NA	TRBJ2-7	CASSPGDTYEQYF	TGTGCCAGCTCACCGGGGGACACCTACGAGCAGTACTTC
NA	TRBV25-1	NA	TRBJ2-5	CASEGRRRLQETQYF	TGTGCCAGTGAGGGGAGACGGCGGCTTCAAGAGACCCAGTACTTC
once	TRBV2	TRBD2	TRBJ2-5	CASRQTSGQETQYF	TGTGCCAGCAGACAGACTAGCGGTCAAGAGACCCAGTACTTC
NA	TRBV11-2	NA	TRBJ2-3	CASSVTGTEGDTQYF	TGTGCCAGCAGCGTCACCGGGACGGAGGGGGATACGCAGTATTTT
NA	TRBV28	NA	TRBJ1-2	CASSLSLLRHLFF	TGTGCCAGCAGTTTATCCCTCCTGAGACATCTCTTCTTC
NA	TRBV12-5	TRBD1	TRBJ1-2	CASASDREGYGYTF	TGTGCTAGTGCCTCGGACAGGGAAGGCTATGGCTACACCTTC
NA	TRBV7-6	TRBD2	TRBJ2-1	CASSTRLAGEQFF	TGTGCCAGCAGCACCAGACTAGCGGGGGAGCAGTTCTTC
NA	TRBV19	TRBD1	TRBJ2-1	CASSMDTGGSYNEQFF	TGTGCCAGTAGTATGGACACAGGGGGCTCCTACAATGAGCAGTTCTTC
once	TRBV6-1	NA	TRBJ2-7	CASSVKGNEQYF	TGTGCCAGCAGTGTGAAAGGGAACGAGCAGTACTTC
NA	TRBV6-5	NA	TRBJ1-5	CASGRGTANQPQHF	TGTGCCAGCGGGCGGGGCACAGCGAATCAGCCCCAGCATTTT
NA	TRBV5-6	NA	TRBJ2-3	CASSSRVGGSDTQYF	TGTGCCAGCAGCTCGCGGGTAGGGGGTTCGGATACGCAGTATTTT
NA	TRBV5-6	NA	TRBJ1-1	CASSRIGGSEAFF	TGTGCCAGCAGCAGAATAGGGGGGAGCGAAGCTTTCTTT
NA	TRBV19	NA	TRBJ1-5	CASSRWLEYSNQPQHF	TGTGCCAGTAGTAGGTGGCTAGAATATAGCAATCAGCCCCAGCATTTT
NA	TRBV7-2	TRBD2	TRBJ2-5	CASSSSLAGGKKTQYF	TGTGCCAGCAGCTCTTCATTAGCGGGAGGCAAGAAGACCCAGTACTTC
NA	TRBV6-4	TRBD1	TRBJ1-1	CASSQDPPGTVGVNTEAFF	TGTGCCAGCAGTCAGGACCCTCCCGGGACAGTCGGAGTGAACACTGAAGCTTTCTTT
NA	TRBV7-8	TRBD2	TRBJ2-1	CASSFLLGPGTSGYNEQFF	TGTGCCAGCAGCTTTTTATTGGGTCCCGGGACTAGCGGCTACAATGAGCAGTTCTTC
NA	TRBV19	TRBD1	TRBJ2-4	CASSKQGLSNIQYF	TGTGCCAGTAGTAAACAGGGGTTGTCGAACATTCAGTACTTC
NA	TRBV7-2	TRBD2	TRBJ2-5	CASSLGPPGTSGGQETQYF	TGTGCCAGCAGCTTAGGGCCCCCCGGGACTAGCGGGGGCCAAGAGACCCAGTACTTC
NA	TRBV9	NA	TRBJ1-5	CASSPHPGGNQPQHF	TGTGCCAGCAGCCCCCACCCGGGGGGCAATCAGCCCCAGCATTTT
once	TRBV4-3	NA	TRBJ1-2	CASSPGGEFSYGYTF	TGCGCCAGCAGCCCAGGAGGGGAGTTCAGCTATGGCTACACCTTC
NA	TRBV6-5	TRBD1	TRBJ2-7	CASSYDRGPYEQYF	TGTGCCAGCAGTTACGACAGGGGACCCTACGAGCAGTACTTC
NA	TRBV7-9	NA	TRBJ1-2	CASSPTVNYGYTF	TGTGCCAGCAGCCCAACAGTGAACTATGGCTACACCTTC
NA	TRBV6-1	TRBD1	TRBJ1-5	CASSEADRGNQPQHF	TGTGCCAGCAGTGAAGCGGACAGGGGAAATCAGCCCCAGCATTTT
NA	TRBV18	NA	TRBJ1-2	CASSPPGRVGGYTF	TGTGCCAGCTCACCACCGGGCAGGGTAGGTGGCTACACCTTC